The 27 T cell receptor beta chains in this list originate from one sample, sequenced in a study of PD-1 blockade in classical Hodgkin lymphoma. Described time point: cycle 4 day 1 (C4D1), after 5 to 7 weeks of nivolumab. After autologous stem cell transplantation all patients relapsed, and prior brentuximab vedotin exposure differed between cohorts. The method was immunoSEQ multiplex PCR; TCRdb's version includes in-frame clones alone and lacks a portion of them. The sample lists roughly 100,000 clones, roughly 78% occurring once. Material: peripheral blood mononuclear cells (PBMCs), obtained before the fourth cycle of nivolumab. Receptors originate from a human donor with classical Hodgkin lymphoma.

The chain employs TRBV7-2 and TRBJ2-7; D is perhaps TRBD2 (6 bases). Germline lookup yields CDR1 SGHTA and CDR2 FQGNSA. This CDR3 has 14 residues. The germline V and J ends were trimmed by 3 bases and 4 bases, with 13 bases remaining between them. For the CDR3, the DNA is TGTGCCAGCAGCTTGGGACGGACTACTTACGAGCAGTACTTC. Encoded protein: CASSLGRTTYEQYF.

The chain links TRBV6-4 to TRBJ2-5; D remains unclear. CDR1 and CDR2 (germline): MRHNA, SNTAGT. V gave up 5 bases and J gave up 1 base, with 8 bases separating them. The CDR3 runs 13 residues. Here the CDR3 DNA reads TGTGCCAGCAGTCGGACGTTCCAAGAGACCCAGTACTTC. This translates into CASSRTFQETQYF.

V is TRBV7-2 and J is TRBJ2-1, with D uncertain. With 1 base removed from V and 4 bases from J, the gap between germline ends came to 5 bases. This CDR3 has 13 residues. CDR1 SGHTA and CDR2 FQGNSA come from the germline V gene. CDR3 nucleotide sequence: TGTGCCAGCAGCTTAGACCGATACAATGAGCAGTTCTTC. This sequence encodes CASSLDRYNEQFF.

The V and J genes are TRBV5-1 and TRBJ2-7; D uncertain. CDR1 and CDR2 from the germline V gene are SGHRS and YFSETQ. The germline V and J ends were trimmed by 7 bases and 1 base, with 12 bases remaining between them. CDR3 length: 13 residues. CDR3 residues: CASRLQDSYEQYF. The CDR3 nucleotides are TGCGCCAGCCGGTTGCAGGATTCCTACGAGCAGTACTTC.

This clone appeared once. Germline and junction disagree at one end, which may indicate a read error. This chain connects TRBV10-3 to TRBJ2-1; maybe TRBD2 (5 bases). CDR1 is ENHRY and CDR2 is SYGVKD in the germline V gene. The CDR3 consists of 14 residues. The chain's CDR3 is CASSPLASADEQFF. The CDR3 coding sequence is TGTGCCAGCAGTCCCCTAGCATCCGCCGATGAGCAGTTCTTC.

CDR3 DNA sequence: TGTGCCAGCAGCTTGGGACTAGCGGAGTACAATGAGCAGTTCTTC. Translating gives CASSLGLAEYNEQFF. V and J are TRBV5-4 and TRBJ2-1; 9 bases map to TRBD2. J lost 4 bases, V lost 0 bases, and 2 bases had no gene match. This CDR3 region has 15 residues. Germline assignment: CDR1 SGHNT and CDR2 YYREEE (reference sequence).

The sample holds a few counts of this clone. The CDR3 coding sequence is TGTGCCAGCAGCCCCCCGGGAGGCATCCGGGACACTGAAGCTTTCTTT. It specifies CASSPPGGIRDTEAFF. The rearrangement joins TRBV7-9 to TRBJ1-1; D is unresolved. The CDR3 is 16 residues long. V was clipped by 5 bases and J by 3 bases, with 19 bases between them. Germline CDR1 SEHNR, CDR2 FQNEAQ (reference sequence).

This clone appeared a single time. This chain joins TRBV10-1 and TRBJ2-7; 14 positions agree with TRBD2. Germline V gene data show CDR1 as WNHNN and CDR2 as SYGVQD (reference sequence). The CDR3 runs 18 residues. Germline trimming cut 0 bases from V and 6 bases from J; bases unmatched to any gene: 10. The CDR3 DNA follows: TGCGCCAGCAGTGAGTCGGGGACTAGCGGGAGAGGTGGGTCCGAGCAGTACTTC. It yields the protein CASSESGTSGRGGSEQYF.

The CDR3 is CASSYFFRQGNYGYTF. As DNA, the CDR3 is TGTGCCAGCAGTTACTTCTTCCGACAGGGTAACTATGGCTACACCTTC. This chain links TRBV6-5 with TRBJ1-2, with 7 bases aligning to TRBD1. Unmatched junction bases numbered 6, after V lost 1 base and J lost 1 base. The CDR3 contains 16 residues. Germline V gene sequence: CDR1 MNHEY, CDR2 SVGAGI.

The V call is TRBV10-3, the J call TRBJ2-7, with TRBD1 matching over 10 bases. V lost 7 bases to trimming and J lost 5 bases; unmatched junction nucleotides: 8. The length of the CDR3 is 14 residues. The germline gives CDR1 ENHRY, CDR2 SYGVKD. As DNA, the CDR3 is TGTGCCATCAAGACCGGGACAGGGGCCCACGAGCAGTACTTC. It encodes CAIKTGTGAHEQYF.

The gene calls are TRBV13 and TRBJ1-1, with 8 bases fitting TRBD1. Losses at the gene ends were 5 bases for V and 4 bases for J; bases not matched to a gene: 3. The CDR3 is 13 amino acids. Germline V gives CDR1 PRHDT, CDR2 FYEKMQ (reference sequence). CDR3 residues: CASSVTGGTEAFF. CDR3 DNA sequence: TGTGCCAGCAGCGTCACAGGGGGCACTGAAGCTTTCTTT.

The rearrangement uses TRBV6-1 and TRBJ2-5; 7 nucleotides line up with TRBD1. The CDR3 loop spans 13 amino acids. Losses at the gene ends were 6 bases for V and 3 bases for J; bases not matched to a gene: 4. Germline V gene lookup returns CDR1 MNHNS and CDR2 SASEGT. The CDR3 DNA reads TGTGCCAGCAGCTACAGGGGAGAAGAGACCCAGTACTTC. This codes for CASSYRGEETQYF.

The chain couples TRBV28 to TRBJ2-1; D could derive from TRBD1 or TRBD2 (5 bases each). This CDR3 spans 15 amino acids. Germline values: CDR1 MDHEN, CDR2 SYDVKM. The V end lost 6 bases, the J end lost 10 bases, and 22 bases lay between the germline ends. The CDR3 is CASSPRGAPGEEQFF. In DNA, the CDR3 is TGTGCCAGCAGCCCCCGAGGGGCCCCCGGTGAAGAGCAGTTCTTC. Based on the CDR3 plus reference TRBV28 and TRBJ2-1, the full variable domain is DVKVTQSSRYLVKRTGEKVFLECVQDMDHENMFWYRQDPGLGLRLIYFSYDVKMKEKGDIPEGYSVSREKKERFSLILESASTNQTSMYLCASSPRGAPGEEQFFGPGTRLTVL.

The chain joins TRBV28 to TRBJ1-1; D gene uncertain. This CDR3 has 17 amino acids. V lost 1 base and J 0 bases, leaving 15 bases between the germline ends. The germline V gene encodes CDR1 MDHEN and CDR2 SYDVKM. This CDR3 reads CASSLSLPRGMNTEAFF. CDR3 in DNA: TGTGCCAGCAGTTTATCCCTCCCTCGTGGGATGAACACTGAAGCTTTCTTT.

This clone was seen a few times. The chain carries TRBV4-2 and TRBJ2-3; D may be TRBD2 (6 bases). There are 17 residues in the CDR3. Germline assignment: CDR1 LGHNA and CDR2 YNFKEQ. Deletions cut 0 bases from V and 2 bases from J, with 15 bases between. CDR3 DNA: TGTGCCAGCAGCCAAGATAAGATGGCGGGGCTCACAGATACGCAGTATTTT. Protein sequence: CASSQDKMAGLTDTQYF.

The gene calls are TRBV28 and TRBJ1-4; TRBD1 agrees at 9 bases. From germline, CDR1 is MDHEN and CDR2 SYDVKM. The CDR3 extends over 17 amino acids. V was pared by 3 bases and J by 10 bases, with 15 bases of the junction left unmatched. CDR3 coding DNA: TGTGCCAGCAGTTTGTGGACAGGGGTCCTGGGAGCGGTAAAACTGTTTTTT. This sequence encodes CASSLWTGVLGAVKLFF. Combining the CDR3 with reference TRBV28 and TRBJ1-4 gives the whole variable domain DVKVTQSSRYLVKRTGEKVFLECVQDMDHENMFWYRQDPGLGLRLIYFSYDVKMKEKGDIPEGYSVSREKKERFSLILESASTNQTSMYLCASSLWTGVLGAVKLFFGSGTQLSVL.

About this clone itself: Its ends do not fully match the called genes, so a read error is possible. V usage is TRBV7-7 and J usage is TRBJ2-1, with a tentative D call TRBD1 (5 bases). The CDR3 runs 15 residues. From germline, CDR1 is SSHAT and CDR2 FNYEAQ (reference sequence). The CDR3 loop reads CASSLGAGIGGEQFF. DNA for the CDR3: TGTGCTAGCAGCTTAGGGGCTGGGATTGGCGGTGAGCAGTTCTTC.

V gene TRBV5-4 combines with J gene TRBJ2-5; 11 nucleotides match TRBD2. The CDR3 runs 15 residues. Germline V lookup: CDR1 SGHNT, CDR2 YYREEE (reference sequence). The ends lost 5 bases at V and 6 bases at J; junction bases unmatched: 9. The CDR3 sequence is CASSLTSGGYKTQYF. CDR3 coding DNA: TGTGCCAGCAGTTTAACTAGCGGGGGTTATAAGACCCAGTACTTC.

The chain employs TRBV5-6 and TRBJ1-2, with 7 bases identical to TRBD1. With V trimmed by 2 bases and J by 4 bases, 2 bases remained unmatched. CDR1 is SGHDT, CDR2 YYEEEE, per germline. The CDR3 has 13 residues. CDR3 sequence reads: CASSLGGLYGYTF. For the CDR3, the DNA is TGTGCCAGCAGCTTAGGGGGCCTCTATGGCTACACCTTC.

J is TRBJ2-7 and V is TRBV19; 8 bases are a match to TRBD1. J lost 9 bases, V lost 3 bases, and 13 bases had no gene match. CDR1 is LNHDA, CDR2 SQIVND, per germline (reference sequence). The CDR3 covers 15 residues. Here the CDR3 reads CASSMTTGAVDGQYF. For the CDR3, the DNA is TGTGCCAGTAGTATGACGACAGGGGCGGTCGATGGGCAGTACTTC.

The V gene is TRBV6-6, the J gene TRBJ2-5, with D perhaps matching TRBD1 (5 bases). CDR3 length equals 14 residues. The V and J ends lost 2 bases and 4 bases respectively, with 11 bases between them. Germline loops: CDR1 MNHNY, CDR2 SVGAGI (reference sequence). The CDR3 reads CASSYPGLGETQYF. CDR3 DNA sequence: TGTGCCAGCAGTTACCCAGGGTTAGGAGAGACCCAGTACTTC.

V usage is TRBV23-1 and J usage is TRBJ2-7; possible D gene TRBD1, 6 bases. TRBV23-1 is an ORF; its function is uncertain. The CDR3 loop spans 19 amino acids. V lost 0 bases to trimming and J lost 7 bases, with 28 bases between them. The CDR3 loop reads CASSQSERPRAGVLVEQYF. CDR3 coding DNA: TGCGCCAGCAGTCAATCAGAACGTCCCAGGGCAGGGGTTTTGGTTGAGCAGTACTTC.

This chain links TRBV7-3 with TRBJ2-5, with D uncertain. CDR1 and CDR2 from the germline V gene are SGHTA and FQGTGA. Trimming left V 0 bases short and J 11 bases short, with 13 bases between. The CDR3 sequence is 13 residues long. The CDR3 region has the DNA TGTGCCAGCAGCTTAACTTCGGAGAGCAAGCAGTACTTC. This sequence encodes CASSLTSESKQYF.

The chain carries TRBV27 and TRBJ1-2, with D possibly matching TRBD1 (6 bases). The CDR3 extends over 14 amino acids. Trimming left V 3 bases short and J 4 bases short, with 12 bases between. Germline CDR1 reads MNHEY; CDR2 reads SMNVEV (reference sequence). Here the CDR3 DNA reads TGTGCCAGCAGTTTGCAGACAGGTTTCTATGGCTACACCTTC. Amino acids: CASSLQTGFYGYTF.

In its sample, this clone was seen a few times. This chain uses TRBV7-2 with TRBJ2-3; D is unresolved. V lost 1 base and J lost 6, with 8 bases in between. This CDR3 has 13 residues. Germline loops: CDR1 SGHTA, CDR2 FQGNSA. CDR3 sequence (DNA): TGTGCCAGCAGCTTAGAAAAGGTGGATACGCAGTATTTT. As protein: CASSLEKVDTQYF.

This clone has more than one count but fewer than ten. A much larger clone lies one base from this, so it may be a read error. The sample holds other DNA sequences that translate to the same CDR3. V gene TRBV7-9 combines with J gene TRBJ1-1; D remains unclear. This CDR3 spans 13 amino acids. V was pared by 2 bases and J by 1 base, with 5 bases between. Germline lookup yields CDR1 SEHNR and CDR2 FQNEAQ (reference sequence). The CDR3: CASSLHRNTEAFF. For the CDR3, the DNA is TGTGCCAGCAGCTTACACCGGAACACTGAAGCTTTCTTT.

The J gene is TRBJ1-5, the V gene TRBV7-2, with TRBD1 as a possible D gene (5 bases). Trimming took 1 base from V and 2 from J, leaving 6 bases between them. The V gene's germline CDR1 is SGHTA and CDR2 FQGNSA. This CDR3 is built from 14 residues. This CDR3 is CASSLGGGNQPQHF. The DNA of the CDR3 is TGTGCCAGCAGCTTAGGGGGCGGCAATCAGCCCCAGCATTTT.